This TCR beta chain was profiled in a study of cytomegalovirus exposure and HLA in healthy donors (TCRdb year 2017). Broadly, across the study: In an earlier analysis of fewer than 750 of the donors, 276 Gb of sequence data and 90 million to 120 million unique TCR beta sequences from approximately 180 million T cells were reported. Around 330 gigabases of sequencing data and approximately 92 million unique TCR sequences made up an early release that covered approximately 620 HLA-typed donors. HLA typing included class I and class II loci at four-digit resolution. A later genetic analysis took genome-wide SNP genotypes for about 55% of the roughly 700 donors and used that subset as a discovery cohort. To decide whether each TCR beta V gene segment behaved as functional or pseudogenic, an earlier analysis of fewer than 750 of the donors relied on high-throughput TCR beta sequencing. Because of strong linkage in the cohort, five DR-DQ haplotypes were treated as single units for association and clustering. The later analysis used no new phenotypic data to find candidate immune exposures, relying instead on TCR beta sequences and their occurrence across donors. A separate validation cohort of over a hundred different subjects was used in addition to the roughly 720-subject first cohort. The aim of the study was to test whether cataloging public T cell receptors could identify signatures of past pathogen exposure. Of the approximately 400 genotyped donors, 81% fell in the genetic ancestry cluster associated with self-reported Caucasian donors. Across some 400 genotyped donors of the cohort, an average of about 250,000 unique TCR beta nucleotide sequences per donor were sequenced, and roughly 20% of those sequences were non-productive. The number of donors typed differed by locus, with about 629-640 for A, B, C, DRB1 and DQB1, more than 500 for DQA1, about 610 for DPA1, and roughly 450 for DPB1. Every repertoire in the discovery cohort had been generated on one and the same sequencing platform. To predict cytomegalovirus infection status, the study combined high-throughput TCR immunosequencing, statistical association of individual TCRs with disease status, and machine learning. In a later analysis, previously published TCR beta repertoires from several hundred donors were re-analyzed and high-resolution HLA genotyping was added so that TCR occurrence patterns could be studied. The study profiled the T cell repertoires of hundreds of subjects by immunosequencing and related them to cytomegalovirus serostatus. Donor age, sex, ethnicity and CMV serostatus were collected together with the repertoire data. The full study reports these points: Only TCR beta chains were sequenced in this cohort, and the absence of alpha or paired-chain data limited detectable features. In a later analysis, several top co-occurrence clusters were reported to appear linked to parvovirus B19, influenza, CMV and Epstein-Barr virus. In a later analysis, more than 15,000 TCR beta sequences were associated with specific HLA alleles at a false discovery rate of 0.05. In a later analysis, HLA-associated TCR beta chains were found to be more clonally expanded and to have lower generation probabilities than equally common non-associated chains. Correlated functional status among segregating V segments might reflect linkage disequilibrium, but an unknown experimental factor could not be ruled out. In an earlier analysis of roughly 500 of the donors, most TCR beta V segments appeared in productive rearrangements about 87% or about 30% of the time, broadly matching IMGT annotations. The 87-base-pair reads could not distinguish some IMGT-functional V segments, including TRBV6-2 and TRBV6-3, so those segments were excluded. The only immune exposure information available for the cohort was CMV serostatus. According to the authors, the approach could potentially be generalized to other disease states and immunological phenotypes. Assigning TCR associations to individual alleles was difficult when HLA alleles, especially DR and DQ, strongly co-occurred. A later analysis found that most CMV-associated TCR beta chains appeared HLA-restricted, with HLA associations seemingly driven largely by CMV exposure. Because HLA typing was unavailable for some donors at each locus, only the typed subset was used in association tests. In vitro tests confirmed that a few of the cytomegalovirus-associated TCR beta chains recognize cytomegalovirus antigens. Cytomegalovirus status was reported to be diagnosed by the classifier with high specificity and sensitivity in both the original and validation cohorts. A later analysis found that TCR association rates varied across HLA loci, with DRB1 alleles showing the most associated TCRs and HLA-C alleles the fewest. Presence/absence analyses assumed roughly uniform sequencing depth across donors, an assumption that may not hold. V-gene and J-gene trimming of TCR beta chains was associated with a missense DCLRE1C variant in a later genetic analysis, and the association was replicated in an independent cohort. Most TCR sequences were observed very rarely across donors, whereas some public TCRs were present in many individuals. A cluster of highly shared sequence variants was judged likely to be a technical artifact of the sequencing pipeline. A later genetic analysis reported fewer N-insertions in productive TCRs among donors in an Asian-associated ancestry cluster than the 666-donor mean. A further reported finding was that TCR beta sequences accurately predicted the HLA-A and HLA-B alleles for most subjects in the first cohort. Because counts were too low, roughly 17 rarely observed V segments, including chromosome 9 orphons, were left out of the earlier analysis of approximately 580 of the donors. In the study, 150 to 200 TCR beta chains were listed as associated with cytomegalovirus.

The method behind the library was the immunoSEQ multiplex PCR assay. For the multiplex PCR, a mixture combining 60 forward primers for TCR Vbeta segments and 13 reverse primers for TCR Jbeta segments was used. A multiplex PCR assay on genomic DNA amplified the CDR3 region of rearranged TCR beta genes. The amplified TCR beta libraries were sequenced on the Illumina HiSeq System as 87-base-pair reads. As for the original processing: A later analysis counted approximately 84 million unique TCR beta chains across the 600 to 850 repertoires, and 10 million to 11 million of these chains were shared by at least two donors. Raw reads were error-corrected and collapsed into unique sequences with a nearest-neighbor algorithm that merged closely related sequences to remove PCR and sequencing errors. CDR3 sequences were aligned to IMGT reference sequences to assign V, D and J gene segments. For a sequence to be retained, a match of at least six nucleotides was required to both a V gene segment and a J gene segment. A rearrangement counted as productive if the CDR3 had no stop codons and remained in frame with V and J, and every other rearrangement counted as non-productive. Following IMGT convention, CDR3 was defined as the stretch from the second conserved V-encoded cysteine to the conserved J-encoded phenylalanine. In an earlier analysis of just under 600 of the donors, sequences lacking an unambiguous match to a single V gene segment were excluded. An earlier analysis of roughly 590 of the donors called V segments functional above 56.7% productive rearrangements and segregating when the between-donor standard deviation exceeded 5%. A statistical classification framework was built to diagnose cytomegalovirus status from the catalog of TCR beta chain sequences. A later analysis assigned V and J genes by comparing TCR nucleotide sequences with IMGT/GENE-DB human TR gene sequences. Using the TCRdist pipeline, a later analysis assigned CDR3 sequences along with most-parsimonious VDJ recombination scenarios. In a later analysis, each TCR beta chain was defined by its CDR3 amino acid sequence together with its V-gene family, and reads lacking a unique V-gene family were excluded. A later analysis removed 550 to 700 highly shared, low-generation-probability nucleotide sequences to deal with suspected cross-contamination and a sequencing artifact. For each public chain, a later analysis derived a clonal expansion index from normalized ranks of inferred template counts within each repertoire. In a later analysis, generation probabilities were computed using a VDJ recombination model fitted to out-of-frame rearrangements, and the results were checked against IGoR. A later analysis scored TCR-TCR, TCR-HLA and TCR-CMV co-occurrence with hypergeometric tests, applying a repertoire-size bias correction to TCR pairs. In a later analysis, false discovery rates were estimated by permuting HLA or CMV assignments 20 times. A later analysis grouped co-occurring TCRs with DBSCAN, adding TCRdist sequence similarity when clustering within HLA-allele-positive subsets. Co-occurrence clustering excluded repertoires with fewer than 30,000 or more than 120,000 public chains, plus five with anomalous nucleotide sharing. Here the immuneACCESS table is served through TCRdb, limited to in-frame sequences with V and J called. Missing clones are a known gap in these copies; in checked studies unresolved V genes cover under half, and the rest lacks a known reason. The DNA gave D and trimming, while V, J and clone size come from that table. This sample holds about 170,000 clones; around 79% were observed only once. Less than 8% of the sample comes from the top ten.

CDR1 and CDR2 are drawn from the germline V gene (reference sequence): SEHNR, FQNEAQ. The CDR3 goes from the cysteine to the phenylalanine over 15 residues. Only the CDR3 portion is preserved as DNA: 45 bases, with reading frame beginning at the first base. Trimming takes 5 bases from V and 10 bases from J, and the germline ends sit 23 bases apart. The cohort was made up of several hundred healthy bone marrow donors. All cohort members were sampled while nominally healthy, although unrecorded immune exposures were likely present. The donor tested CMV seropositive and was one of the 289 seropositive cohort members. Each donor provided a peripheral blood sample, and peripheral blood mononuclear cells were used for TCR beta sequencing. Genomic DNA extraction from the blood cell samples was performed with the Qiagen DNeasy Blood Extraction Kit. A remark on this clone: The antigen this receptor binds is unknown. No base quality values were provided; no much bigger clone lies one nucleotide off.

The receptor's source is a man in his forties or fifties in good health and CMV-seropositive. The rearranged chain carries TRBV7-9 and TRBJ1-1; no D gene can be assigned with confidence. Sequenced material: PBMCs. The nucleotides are TGTGCCAGCAGCCCCCGTGGGTCGGCAGGCGTCAGAGCTTTCTTT. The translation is CASSPRGSAGVRAFF.